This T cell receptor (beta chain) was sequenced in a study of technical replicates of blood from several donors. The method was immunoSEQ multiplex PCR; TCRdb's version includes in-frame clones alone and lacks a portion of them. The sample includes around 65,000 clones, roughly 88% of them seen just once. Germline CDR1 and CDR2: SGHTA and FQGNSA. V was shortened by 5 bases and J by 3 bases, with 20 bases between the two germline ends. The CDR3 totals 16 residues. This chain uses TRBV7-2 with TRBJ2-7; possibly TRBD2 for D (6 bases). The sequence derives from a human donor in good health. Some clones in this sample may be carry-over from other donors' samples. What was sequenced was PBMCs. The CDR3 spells CASSRKSEAGIYEQYF. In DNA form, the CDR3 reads TGTGCCAGCAGCCGCAAAAGCGAGGCGGGGATCTACGAGCAGTACTTC.